The 6 T cell receptor beta chains below all came from one sample that was sequenced in a study of early stage breast cancer tumors. Method: immunoSEQ multiplex PCR; TCRdb's copy keeps in-frame clones and lacks some. The sample includes fewer than 50,000 clones, around 70% of them seen just once. Sequencing input: blood. The receptor set was obtained from a person aged 45 to 60 with breast cancer.

The chain uses TRBV27 and TRBJ1-4; weak D call: TRBD1 (5 bases). V was shortened by 3 bases and J by 2 bases, with 10 bases between the two germline ends. This CDR3 is built from 15 residues. The germline V gene has CDR1 MNHEY and CDR2 SMNVEV (reference sequence). CDR3 sequence (DNA): TGTGCCAGCAGTTTGGTCTCAGGGACTAATGAAAAACTGTTTTTT. It yields the protein CASSLVSGTNEKLFF.

This chain's CDR3 is CASSGNRGHEQFF. DNA of the CDR3: TGTGCCAGCAGTGGCAACAGGGGGCACGAGCAGTTCTTC. The chain employs TRBV27 and TRBJ2-1, with TRBD1 matching over 9 bases. The CDR3 is 13 amino acids. CDR1 MNHEY and CDR2 SMNVEV come from the germline V gene (reference sequence). V trimming: 5 bases; J trimming: 10 bases; junction bases outside the gene matches: 6.

This chain connects TRBV6-5 to TRBJ1-2, with D perhaps matching TRBD1 (6 bases). Germline V CDR1 and CDR2: MNHEY, SVGAGI. The CDR3 is made up of 12 amino acids. Trimming pared 6 bases from V and 7 bases from J, leaving 12 bases between. The CDR3, as DNA: TGTGCCAGCAGGCGGACAGAGGGTGGCTACACCTTC. This codes for CASRRTEGGYTF.

This clone was picked up a small number of times. V gene TRBV5-1 combines with J gene TRBJ2-1; TRBD1 is a possible D gene (8 bases). This CDR3 comprises 14 residues. In germline, CDR1 is SGHRS, CDR2 YFSETQ. V was cut by 4 bases and J by 8 bases, with 16 bases left in between. The CDR3 sequence is CASSHLTGGDEQFF. Here the CDR3 DNA reads TGCGCCAGCAGCCATCTCACAGGGGGGGATGAGCAGTTCTTC.

The rearrangement uses TRBV6-6 and TRBJ2-5, with D possibly being TRBD1 (6 bases). Germline CDR1 is MNHNY and CDR2 is SVGAGI (reference sequence). The CDR3 runs 14 residues. The V end was cut by 6 bases, the J end by 4 bases, with 15 bases between. This chain's CDR3 is CASRPNRAGETQYF. CDR3 DNA: TGTGCCAGCAGGCCTAACAGGGCTGGAGAGACCCAGTACTTC.

For this clone: One end of the junction is discordant with germline, which a read error may explain. This chain connects TRBV7-7 to TRBJ2-1, with D hard to call. Germline-derived CDR1 and CDR2 are SSHAT and FNYEAQ (reference sequence). The CDR3 has 13 amino acids. The CDR3 sequence is CASSPDSVNEQFF. The DNA for the CDR3 is TGTGCTAGCAGCCCCGACTCAGTCAATGAGCAGTTCTTC. Looking up the rest from reference TRBV7-7 and TRBJ2-1 gives the full variable domain: GAGVSQSPRYKVTKRGQDVTLRCDPISSHATLYWYQQALGQGPEFLTYFNYEAQPDKSGLPSDRFSAERPEGSISTLTIQRTEQRDSAMYRCASSPDSVNEQFFGPGTRLTVL.